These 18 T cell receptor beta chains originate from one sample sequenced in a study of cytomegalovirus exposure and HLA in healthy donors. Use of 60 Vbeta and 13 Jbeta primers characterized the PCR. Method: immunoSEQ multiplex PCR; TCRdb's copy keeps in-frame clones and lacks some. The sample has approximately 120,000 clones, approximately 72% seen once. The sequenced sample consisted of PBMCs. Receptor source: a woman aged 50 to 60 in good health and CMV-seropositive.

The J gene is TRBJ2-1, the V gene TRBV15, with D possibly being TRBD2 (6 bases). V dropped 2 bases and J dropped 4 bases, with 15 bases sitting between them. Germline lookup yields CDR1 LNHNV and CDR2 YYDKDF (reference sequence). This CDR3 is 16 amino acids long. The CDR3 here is CATSRRTPGVYNEQFF. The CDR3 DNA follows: TGTGCCACCAGCAGACGAACACCGGGGGTTTACAATGAGCAGTTCTTC.

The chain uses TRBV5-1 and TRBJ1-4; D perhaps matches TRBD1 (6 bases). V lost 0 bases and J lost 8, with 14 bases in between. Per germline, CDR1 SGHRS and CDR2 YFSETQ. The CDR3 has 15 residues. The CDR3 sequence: CASSLGQAETEKLFF. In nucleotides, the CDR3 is TGCGCCAGCAGCTTGGGACAGGCCGAAACCGAAAAACTGTTTTTT.

As DNA, the CDR3 is TGTGCCAGCAGCCAAGAGGGGGGGATCCAGACCCAGTACTTC. Translation gives CASSQEGGIQTQYF. The chain combines TRBV4-2 with TRBJ2-5; 7 bases line up with TRBD2. The CDR3 is made up of 14 amino acids. CDR1 and CDR2 from the germline V gene are LGHNA and YNFKEQ. After removal of 0 bases from V and 6 bases from J, the junction contained 4 bases not matched to a gene.

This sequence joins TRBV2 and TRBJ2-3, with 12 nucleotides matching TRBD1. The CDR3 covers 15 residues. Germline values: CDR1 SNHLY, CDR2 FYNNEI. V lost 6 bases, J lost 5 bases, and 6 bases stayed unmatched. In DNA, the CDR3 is TGTGCCAGCAGCCCCGGGACAGGGGGCTTAGATACGCAGTATTTT. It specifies CASSPGTGGLDTQYF.

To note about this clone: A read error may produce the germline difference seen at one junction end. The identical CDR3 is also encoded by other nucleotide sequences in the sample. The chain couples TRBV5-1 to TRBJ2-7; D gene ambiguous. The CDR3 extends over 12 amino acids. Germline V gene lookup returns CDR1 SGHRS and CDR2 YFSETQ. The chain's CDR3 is CASTLGAYEQYF. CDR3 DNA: TGCGCCAGCACTCTTGGAGCCTACGAGCAGTACTTT.

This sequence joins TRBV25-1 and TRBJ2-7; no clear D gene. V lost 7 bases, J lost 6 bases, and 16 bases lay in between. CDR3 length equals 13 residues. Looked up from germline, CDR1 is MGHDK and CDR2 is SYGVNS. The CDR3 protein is CASTSNLLAEQYF. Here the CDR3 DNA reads TGTGCCAGCACTTCCAACCTGCTGGCCGAGCAGTACTTC.

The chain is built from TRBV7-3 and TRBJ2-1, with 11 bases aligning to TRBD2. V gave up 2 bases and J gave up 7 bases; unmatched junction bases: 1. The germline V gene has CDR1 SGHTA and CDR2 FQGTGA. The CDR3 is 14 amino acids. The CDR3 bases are TGTGCCAGCAGCTTAGCTAGCGGGAGGAATGAGCAGTTCTTC. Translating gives CASSLASGRNEQFF.

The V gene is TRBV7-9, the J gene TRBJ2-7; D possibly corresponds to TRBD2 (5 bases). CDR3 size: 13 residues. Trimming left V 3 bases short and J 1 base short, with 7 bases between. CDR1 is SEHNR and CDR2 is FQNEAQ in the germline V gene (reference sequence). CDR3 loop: CASSFSGSYEQYF. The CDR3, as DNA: TGTGCCAGCAGCTTCAGCGGATCCTACGAGCAGTACTTC.

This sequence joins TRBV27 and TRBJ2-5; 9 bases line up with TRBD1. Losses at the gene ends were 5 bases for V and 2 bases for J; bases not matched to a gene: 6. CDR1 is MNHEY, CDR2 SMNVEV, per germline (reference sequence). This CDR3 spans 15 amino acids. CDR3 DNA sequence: TGTGCCAGCAGTCTCGGGACAGGGCTTCAAGAGACCCAGTACTTC. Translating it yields CASSLGTGLQETQYF.

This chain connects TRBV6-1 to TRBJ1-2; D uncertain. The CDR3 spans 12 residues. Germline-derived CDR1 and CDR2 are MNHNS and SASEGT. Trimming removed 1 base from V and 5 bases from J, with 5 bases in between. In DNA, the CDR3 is TGTGCCAGCAGTGAAGACCGGTATGGCTACACCTTC. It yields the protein CASSEDRYGYTF.

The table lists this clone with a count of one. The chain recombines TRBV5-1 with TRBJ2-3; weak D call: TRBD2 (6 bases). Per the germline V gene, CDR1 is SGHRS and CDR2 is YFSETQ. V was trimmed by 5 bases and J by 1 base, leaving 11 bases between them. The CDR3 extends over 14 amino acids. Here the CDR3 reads CASRPGTGTDTQYF. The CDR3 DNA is TGCGCCAGCAGACCCGGGACTGGCACAGATACGCAGTATTTT.

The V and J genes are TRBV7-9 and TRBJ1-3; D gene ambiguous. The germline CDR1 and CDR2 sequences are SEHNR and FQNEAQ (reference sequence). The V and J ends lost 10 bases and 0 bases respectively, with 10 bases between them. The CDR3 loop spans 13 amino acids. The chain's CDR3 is CAIKTSSGNTIYF. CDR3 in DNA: TGTGCCATCAAAACGAGCTCTGGAAACACCATATATTTT.

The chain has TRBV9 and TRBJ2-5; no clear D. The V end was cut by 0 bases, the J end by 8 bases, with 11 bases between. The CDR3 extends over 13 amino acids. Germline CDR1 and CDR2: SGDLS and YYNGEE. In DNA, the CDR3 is TGTGCCAGCAGCGTAGGGCCGGTGGGCACCCAGTACTTC. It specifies CASSVGPVGTQYF.

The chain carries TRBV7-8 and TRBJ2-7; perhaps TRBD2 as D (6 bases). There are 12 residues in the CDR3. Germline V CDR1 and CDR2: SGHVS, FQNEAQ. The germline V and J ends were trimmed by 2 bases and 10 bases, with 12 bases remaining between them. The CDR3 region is CASSLTGARQYF. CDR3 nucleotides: TGTGCCAGCAGCTTAACGGGAGCTCGCCAGTACTTC.

The DNA for the CDR3 is TGTGCCAGCAACCTGGGACTTCCAAATGAGCAGTTCTTC. Translating gives CASNLGLPNEQFF. The V call is TRBV6-4, the J call TRBJ2-1; the D gene is possibly TRBD2 (6 bases). The germline V gene has CDR1 MRHNA and CDR2 SNTAGT. The V gene lost 7 bases and the J gene lost 7 bases, with 14 bases spanning the gap. The CDR3 covers 13 residues.

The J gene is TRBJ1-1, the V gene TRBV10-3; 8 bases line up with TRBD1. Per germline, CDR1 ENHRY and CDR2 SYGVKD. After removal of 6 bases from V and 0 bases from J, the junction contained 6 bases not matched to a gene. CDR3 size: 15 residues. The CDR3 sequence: CAIRKGTGVNTEAFF. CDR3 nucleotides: TGTGCCATCAGAAAAGGGACAGGCGTGAACACTGAAGCTTTCTTT.

CDR3 sequence reads: CASTNWGTGRTEAFF. The CDR3 bases are TGTGCCAGTACCAATTGGGGGACAGGGAGGACTGAAGCTTTCTTT. The gene calls are TRBV19 and TRBJ1-1; 9 nucleotides agree with TRBD1. The V gene end was trimmed by 7 bases and the J gene end by 5 bases; junction bases not matched to a gene: 11. Per germline, CDR1 LNHDA and CDR2 SQIVND (reference sequence). CDR3 length: 15 amino acids.

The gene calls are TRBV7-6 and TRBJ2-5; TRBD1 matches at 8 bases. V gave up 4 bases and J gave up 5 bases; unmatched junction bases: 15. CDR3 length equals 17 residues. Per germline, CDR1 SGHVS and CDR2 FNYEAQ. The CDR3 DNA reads TGTGCCAGCAGCTCGAATACCTACAGGGGGTTGGGGGAGACCCAGTACTTC. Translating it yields CASSSNTYRGLGETQYF. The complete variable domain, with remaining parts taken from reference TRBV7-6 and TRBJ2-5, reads GAGVSQSPRYKVTKRGQDVALRCDPISGHVSLYWYRQALGQGPEFLTYFNYEAQQDKSGLPNDRFSAERPEGSISTLTIQRTEQRDSAMYRCASSSNTYRGLGETQYFGPGTRLLVL.